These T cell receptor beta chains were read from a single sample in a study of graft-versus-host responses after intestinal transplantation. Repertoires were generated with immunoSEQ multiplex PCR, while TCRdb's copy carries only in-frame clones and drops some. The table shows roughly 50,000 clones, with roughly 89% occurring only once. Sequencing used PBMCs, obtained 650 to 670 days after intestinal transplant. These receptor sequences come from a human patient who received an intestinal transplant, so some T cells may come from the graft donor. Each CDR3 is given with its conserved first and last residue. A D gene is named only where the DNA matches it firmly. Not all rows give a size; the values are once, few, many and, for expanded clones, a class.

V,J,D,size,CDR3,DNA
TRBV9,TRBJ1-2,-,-,CASSLQGSGMGYTF,TGTGCCAGCAGCTTGCAGGGATCTGGTATGGGCTACACCTTC
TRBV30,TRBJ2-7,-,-,CAWSSPGRGHYEQYF,TGTGCCTGGAGTTCTCCCGGGCGGGGTCACTACGAGCAGTACTTC
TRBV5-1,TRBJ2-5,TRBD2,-,CARSLDGGEAGETQYF,TGCGCCCGCAGCTTGGATGGGGGTGAAGCGGGGGAGACCCAGTACTTC
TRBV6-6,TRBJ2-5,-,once,CASSYPYQETQYF,TGTGCCAGCAGTTACCCCTACCAAGAGACCCAGTACTTC
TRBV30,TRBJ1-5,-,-,CAWSRSGTSPQPQHF,TGTGCCTGGAGTAGGAGTGGGACATCCCCTCAGCCCCAGCATTTT
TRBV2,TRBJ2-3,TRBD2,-,CAINSPLLAGGPRDTDTQYF,TGTGCCATCAATAGCCCACTACTAGCGGGGGGGCCTCGGGACACAGATACGCAGTATTTT
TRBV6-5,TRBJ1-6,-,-,CASSLGGWDSPLHF,TGTGCCAGCAGTTTAGGGGGATGGGATTCACCCCTCCACTTT
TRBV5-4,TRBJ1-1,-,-,CASSPDWNTEAFF,TGTGCCAGCAGCCCAGACTGGAACACTGAAGCTTTCTTT
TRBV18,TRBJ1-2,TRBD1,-,CASSIQPGTGVTNYGYTF,TGTGCCAGCTCAATACAGCCCGGGACAGGGGTTACCAACTATGGCTACACCTTC
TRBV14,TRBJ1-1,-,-,CASREGTVNTEAFF,TGTGCCAGCAGGGAAGGGACGGTGAACACTGAAGCTTTCTTT
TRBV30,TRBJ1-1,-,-,CAQTGGGNTEAFF,TGTGCCCAAACAGGAGGGGGAAACACTGAAGCTTTCTTT
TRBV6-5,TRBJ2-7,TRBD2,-,CASKEIAGGTYEQYF,TGTGCCAGCAAGGAAATAGCGGGGGGGACCTACGAGCAGTACTTC
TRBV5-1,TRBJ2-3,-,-,CASSLGQDGDTQYF,TGCGCCAGCAGCTTGGGACAGGATGGGGATACGCAGTATTTT
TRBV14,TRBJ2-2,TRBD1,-,CASITGDTGELFF,TGTGCCAGCATTACAGGGGATACCGGGGAGCTGTTTTTT
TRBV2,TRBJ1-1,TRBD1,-,CATATGAWGTEAFF,TGTGCCACCGCAACAGGGGCCTGGGGCACTGAAGCTTTCTTT
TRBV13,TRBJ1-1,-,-,CASSSGAVTEAFF,TGTGCCAGCAGCTCGGGGGCAGTAACTGAAGCTTTCTTT
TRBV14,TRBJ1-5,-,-,CASSRGRNQPQHF,TGTGCCAGCAGCCGGGGTAGGAATCAGCCCCAGCATTTT
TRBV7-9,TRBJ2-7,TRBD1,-,CAGSTGQGIYEQYF,TGTGCCGGCAGCACCGGACAGGGGATCTACGAGCAGTACTTC
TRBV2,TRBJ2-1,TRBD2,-,CASRRTSGGAPPYNEQFF,TGTGCCAGCAGACGGACTAGCGGGGGGGCCCCCCCATACAATGAGCAGTTCTTC
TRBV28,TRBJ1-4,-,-,CASSSSNEKLFF,TGTGCCAGCAGTTCCTCGAATGAAAAACTGTTTTTT
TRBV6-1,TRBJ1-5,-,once,CASFPTGNSNQPQHF,TGTGCCAGCTTCCCCACCGGGAATAGCAATCAGCCCCAGCATTTT
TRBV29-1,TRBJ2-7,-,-,CSVETPGGGYEQYF,TGCAGCGTTGAAACCCCTGGAGGGGGGTACGAGCAGTACTTC
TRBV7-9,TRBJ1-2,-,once,CASSDDFYYGYTF,TGTGCCAGCAGTGACGACTTTTACTATGGCTACACCTTC
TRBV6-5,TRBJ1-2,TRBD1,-,CASQGDYGYTF,TGTGCCAGTCAGGGGGACTATGGCTACACCTTC
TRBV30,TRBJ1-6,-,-,CAWSRTVSSYNSPLHF,TGTGCCTGGAGTCGGACTGTTAGCTCCTATAATTCACCCCTCCACTTT
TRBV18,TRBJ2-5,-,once,CASSPRQTQETQYF,TGTGCCAGCTCACCGCGGCAGACCCAAGAGACCCAGTACTTC
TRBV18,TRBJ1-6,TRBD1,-,CASSPTGTGGNSPLHF,TGTGCCAGCTCACCCACCGGGACAGGGGGTAATTCACCCCTCCACTTT
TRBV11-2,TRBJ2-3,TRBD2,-,CASSSSRSGLAATDTQYF,TGTGCCAGCAGCTCCAGCCGGTCCGGACTAGCGGCGACAGATACGCAGTATTTT
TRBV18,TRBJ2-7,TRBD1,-,CASSSGQGSSYEQYF,TGTGCCAGCTCATCCGGACAGGGGAGCTCCTACGAGCAGTACTTC
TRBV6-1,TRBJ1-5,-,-,CASSEALVQPQHF,TGTGCCAGCAGTGAAGCTCTCGTCCAGCCCCAGCATTTT
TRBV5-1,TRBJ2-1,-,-,CASQEGDHNEQFF,TGCGCCAGCCAGGAGGGGGACCACAATGAGCAGTTCTTC
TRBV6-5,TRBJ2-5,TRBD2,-,CAIGRGIETQYF,TGTGCCATAGGGCGGGGGATAGAGACCCAGTACTTC
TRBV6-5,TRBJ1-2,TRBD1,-,CASRRTGDHGYTF,TGTGCCAGCAGGAGGACAGGGGATCATGGCTACACCTTC
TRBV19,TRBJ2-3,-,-,CASSIRSGTGTDTQYF,TGTGCCAGTAGTATACGGTCCGGGACCGGCACAGATACGCAGTATTTT
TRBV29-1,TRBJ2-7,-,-,CSVEWGIEQYF,TGCAGCGTTGAATGGGGGATCGAGCAGTACTTC
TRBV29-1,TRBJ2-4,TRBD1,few,CSAGQGAKNIQYF,TGCAGCGCAGGACAGGGAGCCAAAAACATTCAGTACTTC
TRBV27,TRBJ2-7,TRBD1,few,CASSIYRGAHEQYF,TGTGCCAGCAGTATCTACAGGGGCGCACACGAGCAGTACTTC
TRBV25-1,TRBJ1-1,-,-,CASSEWGSRAAFF,TGTGCCAGCAGTGAATGGGGAAGCCGAGCAGCTTTCTTT
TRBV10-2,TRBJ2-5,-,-,CASSDREIVRETQYF,TGCGCCAGCAGTGACAGGGAGATAGTAAGAGAGACCCAGTACTTC
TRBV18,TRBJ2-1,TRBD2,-,CASSATSVGNEQFF,TGTGCCAGCTCAGCGACTAGCGTTGGCAATGAGCAGTTCTTC
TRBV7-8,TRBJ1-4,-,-,CASNQGFGEKLFF,TGTGCCAGCAACCAGGGGTTCGGTGAAAAACTGTTTTTT
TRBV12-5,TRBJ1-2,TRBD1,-,CASGLVPSGQGSNYGYTF,TGTGCTAGTGGTTTGGTACCGTCAGGACAGGGATCTAACTATGGCTACACCTTC
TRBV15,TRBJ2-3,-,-,CATGSGTTLDTQYF,TGTGCCACCGGTAGCGGAACGACATTGGATACGCAGTATTTT
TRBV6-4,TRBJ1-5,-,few,CASSEGYSNQPQHF,TGTGCCAGCAGTGAGGGATATAGCAATCAGCCCCAGCATTTT
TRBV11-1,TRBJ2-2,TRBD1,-,CASSLNRGSSGELFF,TGTGCCAGCAGCTTAAACAGGGGATCTTCCGGGGAGCTGTTTTTT
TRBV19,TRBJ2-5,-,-,CASSIDLETQYF,TGTGCCAGTAGTATAGATCTGGAGACCCAGTACTTC
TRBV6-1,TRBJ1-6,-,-,CASSGADFYNSPLHF,TGTGCCAGCAGTGGGGCTGACTTCTATAATTCACCCCTCCACTTT
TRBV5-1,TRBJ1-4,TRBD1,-,CASSLALGTGSEKLFF,TGCGCCAGCAGCTTGGCTTTGGGGACAGGGAGTGAAAAACTGTTTTTT
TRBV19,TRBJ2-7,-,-,CAIPYLSYEQYF,TGTGCCATTCCCTACCTCTCCTACGAGCAGTACTTC
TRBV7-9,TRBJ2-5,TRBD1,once,CASSSPPGQGALETQYF,TGTGCCAGCAGCTCGCCTCCGGGACAGGGGGCCTTGGAGACCCAGTACTTC
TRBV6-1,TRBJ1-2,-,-,CASSGHDGYTF,TGTGCCAGCAGTGGTCATGATGGCTACACCTTC
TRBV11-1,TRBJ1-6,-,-,CASSLSGTGYNSPLHF,TGTGCCAGCAGCTTAAGTGGAACAGGGTATAATTCACCCCTCCACTTT
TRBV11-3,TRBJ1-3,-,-,CASSLPRNTIYF,TGTGCCAGCAGCTTACCCCGAAACACCATATATTTT
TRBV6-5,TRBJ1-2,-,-,CASRPWTGNYGYTF,TGTGCCAGCAGACCGTGGACGGGTAACTATGGCTACACCTTC
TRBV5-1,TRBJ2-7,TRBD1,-,CASSIGTGPTEQYF,TGCGCCAGCAGCATAGGGACAGGACCTACAGAGCAGTACTTC
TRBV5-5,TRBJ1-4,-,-,CASSWSVGGTSDRTQF,TGTGCCAGCAGCTGGAGTGTGGGCGGGACGTCTGATCGGACGCAATTT
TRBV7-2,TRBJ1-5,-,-,CASSPHGSLSNQPQHF,TGTGCCAGCAGCCCCCACGGGTCACTTAGCAATCAGCCCCAGCATTTT
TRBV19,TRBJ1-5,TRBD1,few,CASSRPTGYNQPQHF,TGTGCCAGTAGTAGGCCGACAGGGTACAATCAGCCCCAGCATTTT
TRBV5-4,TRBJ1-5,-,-,CATGNQGNQPQHF,TGTGCCACCGGGAATCAGGGTAATCAGCCCCAGCATTTT